One sample yielded the 4 T cell receptor beta chains listed below, sequenced in a study of shared clonotypes between healthy human individuals. Profiling relied on immunoSEQ multiplex PCR, and the TCRdb table lists in-frame clones only, not all of them. The sample has some 580,000 clones, roughly 97% seen once. Sequencing was carried out using naive CD4+ T cells sorted from blood. Subset reported: CD45RA+ positively selected. Receptors originate from a woman aged 25 to 45 in good health.

The chain is built from TRBV7-2 and TRBJ2-1; perhaps TRBD2 as D (5 bases). CDR1 and CDR2 (germline): SGHTA, FQGNSA. Trimming pared 4 bases from V and 9 bases from J, leaving 19 bases between. The CDR3 consists of 15 residues. The CDR3 sequence is CASSSTWLALSEQFF. The CDR3 coding sequence is TGTGCCAGCAGCTCGACTTGGCTAGCATTGAGTGAGCAGTTCTTC.

The chain combines TRBV7-3 with TRBJ1-1, with D perhaps matching TRBD1 (5 bases). V lost 4 bases, J lost 4 bases, and 10 bases lay in between. The CDR3 is 13 amino acids. CDR1 is SGHTA, CDR2 FQGTGA, per germline. CDR3 coding DNA: TGTGCCAGCAGCTCCCATGGGGGCACTGAAGCTTTCTTT. Protein: CASSSHGGTEAFF.

The chain is built from TRBV5-6 and TRBJ1-3; the D is unclear. Per the germline V gene, CDR1 is SGHDT and CDR2 is YYEEEE. The CDR3 length is 14 residues. The V gene lost 4 bases and the J gene lost 0 bases, with 8 bases spanning the gap. Here the CDR3 reads CASSPGGSGNTIYF. Written as DNA, the CDR3 is TGTGCCAGCAGCCCAGGAGGCTCTGGAAACACCATATATTTT.

The chain has TRBV11-2 and TRBJ2-7, with D maybe TRBD1 (5 bases). This CDR3 contains 14 residues. Per the germline V gene, CDR1 is SGHAT and CDR2 is FQNNGV. V gave up 5 bases and J gave up 1 base, with 12 bases separating them. The CDR3: CASSPHRLSYEQYF. CDR3 bases: TGTGCCAGCAGCCCACACAGGTTATCCTACGAGCAGTACTTC.